The following is a T cell receptor beta chain sequence with its context. Original analysis: Quantification of nucleated cells was approximated via reference gene primer amplification. TCRdb's copy holds only in-frame clones and misses some; the assay was immunoSEQ multiplex PCR. V, J and clone size derive from that table, while D and trimming were established from the DNA sequence. The sample records 100,000 to 110,000 clones, 80% being singletons. This sample was included in a study of blood T cell repertoires in COVID-19. Study-level background: Specimens from acute and convalescent COVID-19 originated in the United States, Italy and Spain.

Germline trimming cut 2 bases from V and 4 bases from J; bases unmatched to any gene: 7. The CDR3 covers 16 residues. In germline, CDR1 is SGDLS, CDR2 YYNGEE. The sequence derives from a woman in her 70s with acute or convalescent COVID-19. The specimen was peripheral blood. The V and J genes are TRBV9 and TRBJ2-1; TRBD1 matches 9 bases. The chain's CDR3 is CASSVLPGQGYNEQFF. In DNA, the CDR3 is TGTGCCAGCAGCGTTCTTCCGGGACAGGGTTACAATGAGCAGTTCTTC. The complete variable domain, with remaining parts taken from reference TRBV9 and TRBJ2-1, reads DSGVTQTPKHLITATGQRVTLRCSPRSGDLSVYWYQQSLDQGLQFLIQYYNGEERAKGNILERFSAQQFPDLHSELNLSSLELGDSALYFCASSVLPGQGYNEQFFGPGTRLTVL.